One and the same sample provided the 16 T cell receptor beta chains below, sequenced in a study of T cells in Graves' hyperthyroidism and ophthalmopathy. The investigators amplified TCR beta CDR3 regions from RNA transcripts. The HTBI set primed first-round TCR CDR3 RT-PCR. TCRdb called the multiplex PCR reads again in MiXCR, with one record for every CDR3 protein. The sample lists hundreds of thousands of distinct CDR3 sequences, around 38% occurring once. Sequenced sample: blood. The receptors originated from a man aged 18 to 29 with Graves' hyperthyroidism.

V usage is TRBV9 and J usage is TRBJ1-3, with a weak D call TRBD1 (5 bases). The CDR3 is made up of 15 amino acids. V lost 6 bases and J 0 bases, leaving 13 bases between the germline ends. The germline CDR1 and CDR2 sequences are SGDLS and YYNGEE. CDR3 in DNA: TGTGCCAGCACCCGGGGCTCCCGCTCTGGAAACACCATATATTTT. Protein sequence: CASTRGSRSGNTIYF.

The chain links TRBV10-3 to TRBJ1-5, with 8 bases that match TRBD1. CDR3 length: 14 residues. The germline gives CDR1 ENHRY, CDR2 SYGVKD. Unmatched junction bases numbered 7, after V lost 10 bases and J lost 2 bases. CDR3 in DNA: TGTGCCACCCGACAGGGGAAGGGCAATCAGCCCCAGCATTTT. It translates to CATRQGKGNQPQHF.

This chain links TRBV7-3 with TRBJ1-2, with D possibly being TRBD1 (6 bases). V lost 6 bases to trimming and J lost 7 bases, with 9 bases between them. CDR3 length: 11 amino acids. Germline V gene data show CDR1 as SGHTA and CDR2 as FQGTGA. The CDR3 nucleotides read TGTGCCAGCAGTTGGGGGCCTGGCTACACCTTC. It translates to CASSWGPGYTF.

The sample holds many counts of this clonotype. The chain has TRBV29-1 and TRBJ2-2; D call uncertain. Trimming removed 3 bases at V and 0 bases at J, with 5 bases between. The length of the CDR3 is 13 residues. The germline V gene has CDR1 SQVTM and CDR2 ANQGSEA. The CDR3 nucleotides are TGCAGCGTTGACGACTCGAACACCGGGGAGCTGTTTTTT. Translating gives CSVDDSNTGELFF.

This clonotype was detected ten times or more. The genes are TRBV5-4 and TRBJ1-2, with 7 bases matching TRBD1. Germline assignment: CDR1 SGHNT and CDR2 YYREEE (reference sequence). The V segment lost 4 bases and the J segment 4 bases; nucleotides outside the gene matches: 7. There are 14 residues in the CDR3. CDR3 DNA: TGTGCCAGCAGCGATACCGGGACAGCCTATGGCTACACCTTC. Its translation is CASSDTGTAYGYTF.

This clonotype has more than one count but fewer than ten. The rearrangement uses TRBV5-1 and TRBJ2-7; 9 bases match TRBD2. The length of the CDR3 is 16 residues. Germline V gives CDR1 SGHRS, CDR2 YFSETQ. The ends lost 4 bases at V and 7 bases at J; junction bases unmatched: 15. CDR3 DNA sequence: TGCGCCAGCAGCCGGGGGGTCAGCGGGGGGCCAGGGGAGCAGTACTTC. Its translation is CASSRGVSGGPGEQYF.

This clonotype was detected only once. The chain carries TRBV19 and TRBJ2-5; 8 bases map to TRBD1. J gave up 6 bases and V 6 bases, and 9 bases lay outside the gene matches. This CDR3 is 14 amino acids long. In germline, CDR1 is LNHDA, CDR2 SQIVND (reference sequence). Here the CDR3 reads CASRPGQVGQTQYF. CDR3 nucleotides: TGTGCCAGTAGGCCGGGACAGGTTGGTCAGACCCAGTACTTC.

The rearrangement joins TRBV7-2 to TRBJ1-5, with D uncertain. The CDR3 runs to 15 residues. CDR1 is SGHTA and CDR2 is FQGNSA in the germline V gene. V was shortened by 10 bases and J by 7 bases, with 23 bases between the two germline ends. CDR3 region: CAILISRTPRQPQHF. The CDR3 region has the DNA TGTGCCATTCTTATCTCGAGGACCCCGCGGCAGCCCCAGCATTTT.

The table lists this clonotype with many counts. An end of the junction does not agree with germline; a read error may underlie this. The CDR3 sequence is CASSSSTGELFF. CDR3 bases: TGTGCTAGCAGCTCATCCACCGGGGAGCTGTTTTTT. The J gene is TRBJ2-2, the V gene TRBV5-1; a possible D gene is TRBD2 (5 bases). This CDR3 spans 12 amino acids. From germline, CDR1 is SGHRS and CDR2 YFSETQ.

A word on this clonotype: This could be a read error, since a much larger clone is one nucleotide away. V usage is TRBV10-3 and J usage is TRBJ2-7; the match to TRBD1 covers 9 bases. Germline assignment: CDR1 ENHRY and CDR2 SYGVKD. The V and J ends lost 11 bases and 0 bases, in that order; junction bases with no gene match: 5. The CDR3 contains 13 residues. The CDR3 loop is CALRQGDSYEQYF. CDR3 nucleotides: TGTGCCCTACGACAGGGGGACTCCTACGAGCAGTACTTC.

V gene TRBV29-1 combines with J gene TRBJ2-7; 11 bases match TRBD2. Per germline, CDR1 SQVTM and CDR2 ANQGSEA. CDR3 length: 13 amino acids. Trimming took 6 bases from V and 2 from J; bases not matched to a gene: 3. CDR3: CSVKTSGTYEQYF. The CDR3 DNA reads TGCAGCGTGAAGACTAGCGGGACCTACGAGCAGTACTTC.

This clonotype has a count of ten or more. This sequence joins TRBV19 and TRBJ2-7; D is ambiguous. The V gene's germline CDR1 is LNHDA and CDR2 SQIVND (reference sequence). With 9 bases removed from V and 1 base from J, the gap between germline ends came to 10 bases. The CDR3 is 12 residues long. The CDR3: CASSTGSYEQYF. The CDR3 coding sequence is TGTGCCAGCAGCACCGGATCCTACGAGCAGTACTTC.

This clonotype was detected ten times or more. This chain connects TRBV9 to TRBJ2-5; 10 nucleotides line up with TRBD2. The CDR3 consists of 14 residues. CDR1 and CDR2 from the germline V gene are SGDLS and YYNGEE. Germline trimming cut 3 bases from V and 3 bases from J; bases unmatched to any gene: 2. CDR3 sequence: CASSAAGGEETQYF. CDR3 bases: TGTGCCAGCAGCGCAGCGGGGGGGGAAGAGACCCAGTACTTC. The entire variable domain, with the rest obtained from reference TRBV9 and TRBJ2-5, is as follows: DSGVTQTPKHLITATGQRVTLRCSPRSGDLSVYWYQQSLDQGLQFLIQYYNGEERAKGNILERFSAQQFPDLHSELNLSSLELGDSALYFCASSAAGGEETQYFGPGTRLLVL.

The rearrangement links TRBV6-5 to TRBJ1-1, with unresolved D. The CDR3 consists of 13 residues. Germline lookup yields CDR1 MNHEY and CDR2 SVGAGI. V was trimmed by 8 bases and J by 1 base, leaving 11 bases between them. DNA for the CDR3: TGTGCCAGCTCCTCACATCCGAACACTGAAGCTTTCTTT. This codes for CASSSHPNTEAFF.

The chain combines TRBV2 with TRBJ1-1, with a tentative D call TRBD1 (5 bases). Germline CDR1 and CDR2: SNHLY and FYNNEI. V was trimmed by 8 bases and J by 11 bases, leaving 21 bases between them. This CDR3 is built from 13 residues. For the CDR3, the DNA is TGTGCCAGCCCCTACGAGGGGCGAGGTCGGGCTTTCTTT. It is translated as CASPYEGRGRAFF.

The genes are TRBV7-9 and TRBJ1-2; D gene unclear. Germline loops: CDR1 SEHNR, CDR2 FQNEAQ (reference sequence). The CDR3 runs 14 residues. V lost 0 bases to trimming and J lost 3 bases, with 8 bases between them. The CDR3 loop is CASSLAEQYYGYTF. The CDR3 DNA reads as TGTGCCAGCAGCTTAGCGGAACAGTACTATGGCTACACCTTC.